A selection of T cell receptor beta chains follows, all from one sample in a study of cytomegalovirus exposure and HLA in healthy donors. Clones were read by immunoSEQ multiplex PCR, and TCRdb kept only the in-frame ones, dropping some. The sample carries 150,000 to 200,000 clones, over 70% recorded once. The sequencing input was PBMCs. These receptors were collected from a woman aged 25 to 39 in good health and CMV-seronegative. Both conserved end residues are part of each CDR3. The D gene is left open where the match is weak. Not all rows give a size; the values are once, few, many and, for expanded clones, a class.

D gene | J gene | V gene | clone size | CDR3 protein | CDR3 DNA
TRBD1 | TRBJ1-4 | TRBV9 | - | CASSAPGTGHVATNEKLFF | TGTGCCAGCAGCGCCCCCGGGACAGGGCATGTTGCAACTAATGAAAAACTGTTTTTT
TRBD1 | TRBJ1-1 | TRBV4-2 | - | CASSPLQGAPEAFF | TGTGCCAGCAGCCCTCTTCAGGGGGCCCCTGAAGCTTTCTTT
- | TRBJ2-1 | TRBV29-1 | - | CSGGTLDNEQFF | TGCAGCGGGGGGACACTCGACAATGAGCAGTTCTTC
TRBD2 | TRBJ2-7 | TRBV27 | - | CASSLWGEGPYEQYF | TGTGCCAGCAGTTTATGGGGGGAGGGTCCCTACGAGCAGTACTTC
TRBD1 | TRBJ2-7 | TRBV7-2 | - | CASSLAGTGAYEQYF | TGTGCCAGCAGCTTAGCGGGGACAGGGGCCTACGAGCAGTACTTC
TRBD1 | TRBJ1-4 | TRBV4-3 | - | CASSRTGQGVDEKLFF | TGCGCCAGCAGCCGCACGGGACAGGGGGTGGATGAAAAACTGTTTTTT
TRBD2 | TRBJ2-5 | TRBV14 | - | CASSRLAEETQYF | TGTGCCAGCAGCCGACTAGCGGAAGAGACCCAGTACTTC
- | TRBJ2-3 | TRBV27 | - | CASSFRRGLASDTQYF | TGTGCCAGCAGTTTCCGGAGGGGTCTGGCGTCCGATACGCAGTATTTT
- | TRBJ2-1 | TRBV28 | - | CASRPRLASEQFF | TGTGCCAGCAGGCCAAGGCTAGCCTCCGAGCAGTTCTTC
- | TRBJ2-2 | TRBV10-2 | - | CASSAGLHTPGELFF | TGCGCCAGCAGTGCGGGACTTCACACCCCCGGGGAGCTGTTTTTT
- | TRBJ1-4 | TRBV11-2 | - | CASSLNPGANEKLFF | TGTGCCAGCAGCTTAAATCCAGGGGCTAATGAAAAACTGTTTTTT
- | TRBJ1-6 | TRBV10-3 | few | CAISVVGGENSPLHF | TGTGCCATCAGTGTAGTTGGCGGGGAAAATTCACCCCTCCACTTT
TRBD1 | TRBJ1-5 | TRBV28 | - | CASSLSGTGGNQPQHF | TGTGCCAGCAGTTTATCCGGGACAGGGGGCAATCAGCCCCAGCATTTT
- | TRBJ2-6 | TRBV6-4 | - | CASRSVSGANGLTF | TGTGCCAGTCGAAGCGTCTCTGGGGCCAACGGCCTGACTTTC
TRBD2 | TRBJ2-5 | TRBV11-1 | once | CASSSRLAQETQYF | TGTGCCAGCAGCTCCCGACTAGCTCAAGAGACCCAGTACTTC
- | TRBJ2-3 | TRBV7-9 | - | CSSSSGINTQYF | TGTTCCAGCAGCTCCGGGATTAATACGCAGTATTTT
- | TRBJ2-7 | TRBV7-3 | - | CASSLSTSTGRYEQYF | TGTGCCAGCAGCTTATCCACTAGCACCGGAAGGTACGAGCAGTACTTC
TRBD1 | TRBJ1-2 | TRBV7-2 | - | CASSPHGGTGIDGYTF | TGTGCCAGCAGCCCACACGGTGGGACAGGGATCGATGGCTACACCTTC
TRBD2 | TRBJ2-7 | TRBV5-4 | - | CASSPNQEAGVYEQYF | TGTGCCAGCAGCCCAAACCAAGAAGCGGGGGTCTACGAGCAGTACTTC
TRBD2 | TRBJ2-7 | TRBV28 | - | CASRTSGASYEQYF | TGTGCCAGCCGAACTAGCGGGGCTTCCTACGAGCAGTACTTC
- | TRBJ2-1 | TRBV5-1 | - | CASSQLQGGYNEQFF | TGCGCCAGCAGCCAGCTACAGGGAGGGTACAATGAGCAGTTCTTC
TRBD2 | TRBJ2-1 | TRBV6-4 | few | CASSDSTSGSNEQFF | TGTGCCAGCAGTGACTCGACTAGCGGGAGCAATGAGCAGTTCTTC